A single sample is the source of the 23 T cell receptor beta chains below, sequenced in a study of regulatory T cells in long-lasting Graves disease. The authors built TCR beta libraries using iRepertoire HTBI primers and Arm-PCR of CDR3 regions. MiXCR, run by TCRdb on the multiplex PCR reads, gives a single entry per CDR3 protein. The sample shows hundreds of thousands of distinct CDR3 sequences, approximately 13% of them seen only once. Time point denoted: newly diagnosed GD, antithyroid drugs for less than 3 months. Making the TCR library involved RNA that had been extracted from PBMCs. This same sample was also taken into another study, of T cells in Graves' hyperthyroidism and ophthalmopathy.

Here the sequenced sample was peripheral blood mononuclear cells (PBMCs), taken at new diagnosis, from a patient treated with antithyroid drugs. These receptors came from a man aged 25-45 years with Graves disease.

This clonotype was detected many times. V and J are TRBV3-1 and TRBJ2-1, with D possibly being TRBD2 (6 bases). The CDR3 is made up of 16 amino acids. Germline V gene lookup returns CDR1 LGHDT and CDR2 YNNKEL (reference sequence). V lost 4 bases and J lost 4, with 17 bases in between. The CDR3 sequence is CASSRLGSSVYNEQFF. The CDR3 coding sequence is TGTGCCAGCAGCCGTCTCGGGAGTAGCGTTTACAATGAGCAGTTCTTC.

J is TRBJ2-1 and V is TRBV27, with TRBD2 identical over 9 bases. J was trimmed by 7 bases and V by 8 bases; bases with no gene match: 9. Germline V lookup: CDR1 MNHEY, CDR2 SMNVEV (reference sequence). The CDR3 has 14 amino acids. The DNA of the CDR3 is TGTGCCAGCTCCACCTGGACTAGCGCAAATGAGCAGTTCTTC. Protein: CASSTWTSANEQFF.

In this sample, this clonotype turned up many times. The chain links TRBV10-2 to TRBJ1-1; TRBD1 might be the D (5 bases). There are 14 residues in the CDR3. V was shortened by 3 bases and J by 5 bases, with 13 bases between the two germline ends. Germline V gene data show CDR1 as WSHSY and CDR2 as SAAADI. CDR3 nucleotide sequence: TGCGCCAGCAGTGAACAGGTATTGAGTACTGAAGCTTTCTTT. As protein: CASSEQVLSTEAFF.

The gene calls are TRBV13 and TRBJ2-3; 14 bases are shared with TRBD2. The CDR3 is 17 amino acids. Trimming at V came to 7 bases and at J to 5 bases, leaving 11 bases not matched to a gene. The germline gives CDR1 PRHDT, CDR2 FYEKMQ (reference sequence). CDR3: CASIETRGTSGRDTQYF. The CDR3 nucleotides are TGTGCCAGCATCGAGACAAGGGGGACTAGCGGGAGAGATACGCAGTATTTT.

This clonotype was seen many times. V is TRBV7-2 and J is TRBJ1-3, with D possibly matching TRBD1 (6 bases). V lost 4 bases, J lost 2 bases, and 12 bases lay in between. The germline V gene has CDR1 SGHTA and CDR2 FQGNSA. This CDR3 comprises 15 residues. In nucleotides, the CDR3 is TGTGCCAGCAGCTCGAACAGGGTCACTGGAAACACCATATATTTT. The encoded protein is CASSSNRVTGNTIYF.

This clonotype has ten or more counts. V usage is TRBV12-5 and J usage is TRBJ2-3, with TRBD2 as a possible D gene (5 bases). Between the trimmed V and J ends, which lost 8 bases and 4 bases, there was a span of 13 bases. This CDR3 comprises 13 residues. The V gene's germline CDR1 is LGHNT and CDR2 FRNRAP. CDR3 nucleotide sequence: TGTGCTAGTCGCCGGGCGGGCCCAGATACGCAGTATTTT. Amino acid sequence: CASRRAGPDTQYF.

The chain uses TRBV24-1 and TRBJ2-5, with TRBD2 identical over 14 bases. Germline CDR1 reads KGHDR; CDR2 reads SFDVKD. Trimming took 5 bases from V and 5 from J; bases not matched to a gene: 24. The CDR3 has 22 amino acids. CDR3 amino acids: CATSALKGGRTSGRSVLETQYF. The DNA of the CDR3 is TGTGCCACCAGTGCCCTAAAAGGGGGGAGGACTAGCGGGAGGAGCGTGCTGGAGACCCAGTACTTC.

There are a few counts of this clonotype. The chain uses TRBV15 and TRBJ1-1; weak D call: TRBD1 (5 bases). There are 13 residues in the CDR3. The germline V gene has CDR1 LNHNV and CDR2 YYDKDF (reference sequence). Trimming cost V 3 bases and J 11 bases, with 16 bases left between them. The CDR3 coding sequence is TGTGCCACCAGCAGTCTACGGGGCGCCGTGGCTTTCTTT. It specifies CATSSLRGAVAFF.

The table lists this clonotype with a few counts. The rearrangement links TRBV2 to TRBJ2-7; TRBD1 agrees at 7 bases. CDR1 and CDR2 from the germline V gene are SNHLY and FYNNEI. The CDR3 consists of 15 residues. J gave up 4 bases and V 6 bases, and 12 bases lay outside the gene matches. CDR3 DNA: TGTGCCAGCAGACTCGACAGGGACACGAGGTACGAGCAGTACTTC. Protein product: CASRLDRDTRYEQYF.

The sample holds many counts of this clonotype. The gene calls are TRBV29-1 and TRBJ2-7; D call uncertain. The CDR3 length is 12 residues. Germline V gene lookup returns CDR1 SQVTM and CDR2 ANQGSEA. V lost 3 bases, J lost 4 bases, and 10 bases lay in between. CDR3 sequence reads: CSVDTDDYEQYF. CDR3 bases: TGCAGCGTTGATACGGACGATTACGAGCAGTACTTC.

This clonotype was counted ten times or more. The rearrangement joins TRBV12-3 or TRBV12-4 to TRBJ2-4; 14 bases fit TRBD2. Trimming at V came to 3 bases and at J to 3 bases, leaving 7 bases not matched to a gene. The CDR3 covers 18 residues. The CDR3 nucleotides read TGTGCCAGCAGTTTCAGGGGGACTAGCGGGAGAGGCAAAAACATTCAGTACTTC. As protein: CASSFRGTSGRGKNIQYF.

At least ten counts were recorded for this clonotype. This chain joins TRBV28 and TRBJ2-7; no firm D call. Germline V lookup: CDR1 MDHEN, CDR2 SYDVKM. CDR3 length: 12 residues. V gave up 10 bases and J gave up 3 bases, with 13 bases separating them. The CDR3 reads CANRTVDYEQYF. CDR3 bases: TGTGCCAATCGGACGGTCGACTACGAGCAGTACTTC.

This clonotype was seen more than once but under ten times. J is TRBJ2-5 and V is TRBV7-9; D possibly corresponds to TRBD2 (6 bases). Germline-derived CDR1 and CDR2 are SEHNR and FQNEAQ (reference sequence). Trimming left V 3 bases short and J 7 bases short, with 15 bases between. This CDR3 is built from 14 residues. Here the CDR3 reads CASSFRDSSGTQYF. The CDR3 DNA follows: TGTGCCAGCAGCTTCCGGGACTCTTCTGGGACCCAGTACTTC.

This clonotype appeared many times. The chain is built from TRBV20-1 and TRBJ2-3; TRBD2 is a possible D gene (7 bases). CDR1 is DFQATT, CDR2 SNEGSKA, per germline (reference sequence). This CDR3 has 14 amino acids. Trimming removed 6 bases at V and 5 bases at J, with 18 bases between. CDR3 sequence reads: CSAHGGRGGDTQYF. The CDR3, as DNA: TGCAGTGCCCACGGGGGGAGGGGGGGAGATACGCAGTATTTT.

The V call is TRBV10-3, the J call TRBJ2-1; TRBD2 aligns across 15 bases. Germline lookup yields CDR1 ENHRY and CDR2 SYGVKD. The length of the CDR3 is 20 residues. Germline trimming cut 2 bases from V and 5 bases from J; bases unmatched to any gene: 13. The CDR3 nucleotides read TGTGCCATCAGTGAGAGGACTTCTGGGACTAGCGGGGGGTCCCACAATGAGCAGTTCTTC. This codes for CAISERTSGTSGGSHNEQFF.

This chain joins TRBV20-1 and TRBJ2-1, with TRBD2 matching over 9 bases. Germline CDR1 and CDR2: DFQATT and SNEGSKA (reference sequence). This CDR3 has 15 amino acids. The ends lost 3 bases at V and 7 bases at J; junction bases unmatched: 10. The CDR3 spells CSASPRTSELNEQFF. DNA for the CDR3: TGCAGTGCTAGTCCGCGGACTAGCGAGTTAAATGAGCAGTTCTTC.

About this clonotype itself: A much larger clone differs from this one at a single base, so this may be a read error. This rearrangement joins TRBV12-3 or TRBV12-4 to TRBJ2-2; possible D gene TRBD2, 6 bases. The CDR3 has 18 amino acids. Trimming stripped 6 bases from V and 0 bases from J, with 20 bases between. The CDR3 DNA is TGTGCCAGCAGCTCCCCGCGGCAGGAGGGCTCGAACACCGGGGAGCTGTTTTTT. Its translation: CASSSPRQEGSNTGELFF.

This clonotype was picked up many times. The rearrangement links TRBV5-1 to TRBJ1-4, with no clear D. The germline V gene encodes CDR1 SGHRS and CDR2 YFSETQ. The CDR3 contains 11 residues. V gave up 0 bases and J gave up 12 bases, with 6 bases separating them. The CDR3 protein is CASSLEGQLFF. In DNA, the CDR3 is TGCGCCAGCAGCTTGGAAGGGCAACTGTTTTTT.

This clonotype has only a few counts. The V call is TRBV11-3, the J call TRBJ2-2, with D perhaps matching TRBD1 or TRBD2 (5 bases each). V shed 4 bases and J shed 2 bases, with 8 bases lying between them. The CDR3 covers 14 residues. The germline CDR1 and CDR2 sequences are SGHNT and YENEEA. CDR3 in DNA: TGTGCCAGCAGCTCGGGACCAAACACCGGGGAGCTGTTTTTT. Amino acids: CASSSGPNTGELFF.

This clonotype was observed at least ten times. V is TRBV20-1 and J is TRBJ2-3; 8 bases line up with TRBD2. The CDR3 is 14 amino acids. Trimming removed 1 base from V and 5 bases from J; junction bases left unmatched: 5. Germline CDR1 and CDR2: DFQATT and SNEGSKA (reference sequence). CDR3 sequence: CSARGAGVRDTQYF. Here the CDR3 DNA reads TGCAGTGCTAGAGGAGCGGGAGTTAGAGATACGCAGTATTTT.

In this sample, this clonotype turned up many times. The J gene is TRBJ2-7, the V gene TRBV29-1; D unclear. V lost 1 base and J 0 bases, leaving 16 bases between the germline ends. This CDR3 is 16 amino acids long. The germline gives CDR1 SQVTM, CDR2 ANQGSEA. CDR3 region: CSVEVVGRYSSYEQYF. As DNA, the CDR3 is TGCAGCGTTGAAGTGGTCGGACGGTACAGCTCCTACGAGCAGTACTTC.

V and J are TRBV12-3 or TRBV12-4 and TRBJ2-1; D tentatively fits TRBD1 or TRBD2 (6 bases each). V lost 3 bases and J 3 bases, leaving 12 bases between the germline ends. The CDR3 spans 15 residues. CDR3: CASSLEGEDYNEQFF. DNA of the CDR3: TGTGCCAGCAGTTTGGAGGGGGAGGACTACAATGAGCAGTTCTTC.

This clonotype appeared many times. The genes are TRBV10-3 and TRBJ2-3, with unresolved D. The CDR3 extends over 15 amino acids. With 7 bases removed from V and 0 bases from J, the gap between germline ends came to 14 bases. Germline lookup yields CDR1 ENHRY and CDR2 SYGVKD. CDR3 nucleotides: TGTGCCATCATCCCCGACGATGGGAGCACAGATACGCAGTATTTT. Protein sequence: CAIIPDDGSTDTQYF.